This T cell receptor (beta chain) was sequenced for a study of control samples from healthy donors and cancer patients. Produced via immunoSEQ multiplex PCR; TCRdb's table is partial and in-frame only. The sample contains 78,000 or so clones, about four fifths of which appear only once. From germline, CDR1 is SNHLY and CDR2 FYNNEI. Trimming cost V 8 bases and J 1 base; bases outside gene matches: 10. The length of the CDR3 is 15 residues. The sequence came from a man aged 45-65 years in good health. The chain links TRBV2 to TRBJ1-1; 7 bases fit TRBD1. Specimen: blood. The CDR3, as DNA: TGTGCCAGCGGTAGCACCGGGACAGCGAACACTGAAGCTTTCTTT. This encodes CASGSTGTANTEAFF.